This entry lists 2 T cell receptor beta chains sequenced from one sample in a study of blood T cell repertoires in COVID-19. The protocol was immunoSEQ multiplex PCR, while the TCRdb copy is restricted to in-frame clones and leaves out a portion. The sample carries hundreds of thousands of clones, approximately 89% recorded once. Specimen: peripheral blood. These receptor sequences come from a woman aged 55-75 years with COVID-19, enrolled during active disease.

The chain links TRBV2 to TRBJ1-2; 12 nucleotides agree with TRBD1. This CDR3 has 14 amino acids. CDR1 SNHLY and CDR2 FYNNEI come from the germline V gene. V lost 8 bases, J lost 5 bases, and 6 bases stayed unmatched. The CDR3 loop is CASAGQGAAYGYTF. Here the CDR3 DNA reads TGTGCCAGCGCGGGACAGGGGGCTGCGTATGGCTACACCTTC.

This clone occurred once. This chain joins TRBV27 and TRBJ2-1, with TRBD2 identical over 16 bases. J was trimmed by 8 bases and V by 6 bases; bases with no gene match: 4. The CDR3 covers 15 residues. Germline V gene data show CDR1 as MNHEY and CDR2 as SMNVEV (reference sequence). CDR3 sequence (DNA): TGTGCCAGCAGCGAGGGACTAGCGGGGGGGCATGAGCAGTTCTTC. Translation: CASSEGLAGGHEQFF.